The 2 T cell receptor beta chains reported below all come from one sample, sequenced in a study of circulating CD8 cells and anti-PD-1 response in melanoma. Using around 14 ng of total RNA, TCR libraries were made with the QIAseq Immune Repertoire TCR panel. TCRdb recomputed calls from the reads with MiXCR, one row per CDR3 protein. The repertoire includes 300 to 400 distinct CDR3 sequences, approximately 13% of them detected once, and 60% to 75% sits in the top ten. Four subsets defined by PD-1 and/or TIGIT were sorted from live CD3+CD8+TCRalphabeta+ cells. The sample in question was CD8+ T cells from PBMCs, obtained at baseline or after one month of anti-PD-1 therapy (not recorded which). The source of these receptors is a human donor with melanoma.

With respect to this clonotype: A single base separates this from a much larger clone, so it may be a read error. Here the CDR3 omits its conserved ending phenylalanine or tryptophan, so a read error is the likely source. J is TRBJ2-7 and V is TRBV27; D is possibly TRBD1 (6 bases). CDR3 length: 13 amino acids. CDR1 is MNHEY and CDR2 is SMNVEV in the germline V gene (reference sequence). Trimming left V 4 bases short and J 6 bases short, with 13 bases between. For the CDR3, the DNA is TGTGCCAGCAGTTCGACAGGCGCGGGCGAGCAGTACCTC. It specifies CASSSTGAGEQYL.

J is TRBJ2-1 and V is TRBV5-4; possibly TRBD2 for D (7 bases). V was cut by 4 bases and J by 5 bases, with 13 bases left in between. The CDR3 is 14 amino acids. Germline-derived CDR1 and CDR2 are SGHNT and YYREEE (reference sequence). Here the CDR3 reads CASSPGGPDNEQFF. The CDR3 DNA is TGTGCCAGCAGCCCCGGGGGGCCGGACAATGAGCAGTTCTTC.